Below, 30 T cell receptor beta chains from the same sample are listed, as sequenced in a study of neurological immune-mediated disorders. TCRdb reprocessed the 5' RACE reads with MiXCR, giving one entry per CDR3 protein. Here the sample spans around 20,000 distinct CDR3 sequences, around 15% being singletons. Sequencing was carried out using CD4+ T cells from blood. Receptor source: a woman aged 55 to 70 with HTLV-1-associated myelopathy (HAM/TSP).

This clonotype was seen at least ten times. J is TRBJ2-1 and V is TRBV20-1, with 8 bases matching TRBD1. CDR1 and CDR2 (germline): DFQATT, SNEGSKA (reference sequence). The CDR3 is 15 residues long. V was pared by 1 base and J by 4 bases, with 6 bases of the junction left unmatched. CDR3 nucleotides: TGCAGTGCTAGAGCGCAGGGGGCATGGTACAATGAGCAGTTCTTC. Translating gives CSARAQGAWYNEQFF.

There are many counts of this clonotype. The rearrangement links TRBV11-2 to TRBJ2-1, with a possible D match to TRBD2 (6 bases). Trimming pared 0 bases from V and 4 bases from J, leaving 13 bases between. Germline CDR1 SGHAT, CDR2 FQNNGV. This CDR3 has 16 amino acids. CDR3 amino acids: CASSLEGGRTYNEQFF. CDR3 bases: TGTGCCAGCAGCTTAGAGGGGGGTCGGACTTACAATGAGCAGTTCTTC.

This clonotype counts as medium-sized. The chain combines TRBV20-1 with TRBJ2-7; 10 positions agree with TRBD2. CDR1 is DFQATT and CDR2 is SNEGSKA in the germline V gene (reference sequence). The V and J ends lost 1 base and 3 bases, in that order; junction bases with no gene match: 3. This CDR3 region has 14 residues. Here the CDR3 reads CSARVASGSYEQYF. DNA for the CDR3: TGCAGTGCTAGAGTTGCTAGCGGGAGCTACGAGCAGTACTTC.

There are many counts of this clonotype. This sequence joins TRBV25-1 and TRBJ1-3; TRBD1 aligns across 8 bases. Germline trimming cut 7 bases from V and 1 base from J; bases unmatched to any gene: 3. The germline V gene encodes CDR1 MGHDK and CDR2 SYGVNS. The CDR3 runs 14 residues. Written as DNA, the CDR3 is TGTGCCAGCATGGGACAGGATTCTGGAAACACCATATATTTT. As protein: CASMGQDSGNTIYF. Based on the CDR3 plus reference TRBV25-1 and TRBJ1-3, the full variable domain is EADIYQTPRYLVIGTGKKITLECSQTMGHDKMYWYQQDPGMELHLIHYSYGVNSTEKGDLSSESTVSRIRTEHFPLTLESARPSHTSQYLCASMGQDSGNTIYFGEGSWLTVV.

This clonotype was counted ten times or more. The chain uses TRBV2 and TRBJ2-7; D gene ambiguous. Trimming pared 6 bases from V and 2 bases from J, leaving 5 bases between. This CDR3 is 11 amino acids long. CDR1 SNHLY and CDR2 FYNNEI come from the germline V gene. DNA for the CDR3: TGTGCCAGCAGCCGCACCTACGAGCAGTACTTC. Its protein is CASSRTYEQYF.

This clonotype came up many times. The chain joins TRBV12-3 or TRBV12-4 to TRBJ1-6, with D uncertain. This CDR3 has 16 amino acids. V lost 4 bases to trimming and J lost 6 bases, with 16 bases between them. The CDR3 region is CASSSGPGLGNSPLHF. The CDR3 DNA reads as TGTGCCAGCAGTTCGGGTCCCGGGCTGGGTAATTCACCCCTCCACTTT.

V usage is TRBV7-2 and J usage is TRBJ1-1; D is undetermined. The V end lost 10 bases, the J end lost 1 base, and 10 bases lay between the germline ends. Germline V gene lookup returns CDR1 SGHTA and CDR2 FQGNSA. This CDR3 contains 12 residues. CDR3 bases: TGTGCCAAACGGGGATCGAACACTGAAGCTTTCTTT. It specifies CAKRGSNTEAFF.

At least ten counts were recorded for this clonotype. The chain recombines TRBV18 with TRBJ2-2; D might be TRBD1 (6 bases). CDR1 and CDR2 from the germline V gene are KGHSH and LQKENI. This CDR3 comprises 16 residues. Between the trimmed V and J ends, which lost 2 bases and 0 bases, there was a span of 10 bases. This CDR3 is CASSPGQTTNTGELFF. CDR3 in DNA: TGTGCCAGCTCACCAGGACAGACTACGAACACCGGGGAGCTGTTTTTT.

The J gene is TRBJ2-1, the V gene TRBV4-2; a possible D gene is TRBD2 (5 bases). Trimming took off 1 base at V and 9 bases at J, with 13 bases between the two ends. This CDR3 comprises 14 residues. The germline gives CDR1 LGHNA, CDR2 YNFKEQ. The chain's CDR3 is CASSQGSRATEQFF. In nucleotides, the CDR3 is TGTGCCAGCAGCCAAGGCTCGAGGGCCACTGAGCAGTTCTTC.

The table lists this clonotype with many counts. V is TRBV20-1 and J is TRBJ2-1, with a weak D call TRBD2 (5 bases). This CDR3 has 16 residues. Germline loops: CDR1 DFQATT, CDR2 SNEGSKA (reference sequence). V gave up 2 bases and J gave up 8 bases, with 22 bases separating them. CDR3 protein: CSARYPTGGAYHEQFF. The CDR3 DNA reads TGCAGTGCTAGATACCCTACCGGAGGAGCTTACCATGAGCAGTTCTTC.

This clonotype has ten or more counts. The chain is built from TRBV5-1 and TRBJ1-2, with D tentatively TRBD1 (5 bases). The V and J ends lost 1 base and 0 bases respectively, with 16 bases between them. Germline V gene lookup returns CDR1 SGHRS and CDR2 YFSETQ. The CDR3 consists of 17 residues. CDR3 loop: CASSLRQIFRTNYGYTF. CDR3 sequence (DNA): TGCGCCAGCAGCTTGAGACAGATTTTCCGGACTAACTATGGCTACACCTTC.

This clonotype appeared many times. V is TRBV9 and J is TRBJ1-4; TRBD1 matches at 7 bases. V shed 4 bases and J 8 bases; nucleotides not matched to a gene: 8. The germline V gene encodes CDR1 SGDLS and CDR2 YYNGEE. CDR3 length: 14 amino acids. This CDR3 is CASSQGDLGEKLFF. CDR3 nucleotide sequence: TGTGCCAGCAGCCAGGGGGACTTGGGAGAAAAACTGTTTTTT. The complete variable domain, with remaining parts taken from reference TRBV9 and TRBJ1-4, reads DSGVTQTPKHLITATGQRVTLRCSPRSGDLSVYWYQQSLDQGLQFLIQYYNGEERAKGNILERFSAQQFPDLHSELNLSSLELGDSALYFCASSQGDLGEKLFFGSGTQLSVL.

J is TRBJ1-1 and V is TRBV19; D is possibly TRBD1 (5 bases). From germline, CDR1 is LNHDA and CDR2 SQIVND (reference sequence). This CDR3 has 15 amino acids. V gave up 7 bases and J gave up 7 bases, with 22 bases separating them. CDR3 DNA sequence: TGTGCCAGTACCTCACCGGGGCGCCTAGTGAATGAAGCTTTCTTT. Amino acid sequence: CASTSPGRLVNEAFF.

Sample share makes this clonotype medium-sized. The chain employs TRBV5-1 and TRBJ2-1; D is unclear. The length of the CDR3 is 13 residues. Per germline, CDR1 SGHRS and CDR2 YFSETQ. V shed 0 bases and J shed 13 bases, with 14 bases lying between them. CDR3 amino acids: CASSLAPERFQFF. CDR3 sequence (DNA): TGCGCCAGCAGCTTGGCTCCCGAAAGGTTCCAGTTCTTC.

This clonotype showed up many times. CDR3 amino acids: CASSPWGKGGNQPQHF. The CDR3 nucleotides read TGTGCCAGCTCACCATGGGGGAAAGGAGGTAATCAGCCCCAGCATTTT. The chain uses TRBV18 and TRBJ1-5; tentatively, D is TRBD1 (5 bases). Germline CDR1 reads KGHSH; CDR2 reads LQKENI. Trimming cost V 2 bases and J 4 bases, with 15 bases left between them. This CDR3 is built from 16 residues.

This clonotype was detected many times. The V and J genes are TRBV7-9 and TRBJ2-3; TRBD1 or TRBD2 may be the D gene (5 bases each). Per the germline V gene, CDR1 is SEHNR and CDR2 is FQNEAQ (reference sequence). The CDR3 is 14 residues long. Trimming shortened V by 6 bases and J by 4 bases, and 14 bases separated the two germline ends. The CDR3, as DNA: TGTGCCAGCAGGGGACCTCTAACCCCAGATACGCAGTATTTT. It translates to CASRGPLTPDTQYF.

This clonotype was recorded many times. The chain combines TRBV28 with TRBJ2-4; D could derive from TRBD1 or TRBD2 (5 bases each). The CDR3 is 14 amino acids. Germline values: CDR1 MDHEN, CDR2 SYDVKM. V was trimmed by 3 bases and J by 6 bases, leaving 12 bases between them. CDR3 bases: TGTGCCAGCAGTTTGATGTCAGGGAGAAACATTCAGTACTTC. It yields the protein CASSLMSGRNIQYF.

By frequency in the sample, this clonotype is medium-sized. The gene calls are TRBV10-3 and TRBJ1-1; tentative D call: TRBD1 (6 bases). This CDR3 has 13 amino acids. The ends were cut back, 10 bases at V and 0 bases at J, with 12 bases in the middle. The germline V gene has CDR1 ENHRY and CDR2 SYGVKD. The CDR3 sequence: CAKRDTLNTEAFF. For the CDR3, the DNA is TGTGCCAAGCGGGACACCTTGAACACTGAAGCTTTCTTT.

At least ten counts were recorded for this clonotype. The rearrangement joins TRBV2 to TRBJ1-1; TRBD1 is a possible D gene (6 bases). The CDR3 totals 14 residues. V lost 6 bases and J lost 0, with 11 bases in between. Germline V gene lookup returns CDR1 SNHLY and CDR2 FYNNEI. The CDR3 reads CASRLDRLNTEAFF. Here the CDR3 DNA reads TGTGCCAGCAGGCTGGACAGACTGAACACTGAAGCTTTCTTT.

Regarding this clonotype: Since a much larger clone is just one base distant, this may be a read error. The rearrangement uses TRBV7-2 and TRBJ2-5; 7 bases match TRBD1. The CDR3 length is 15 residues. Germline CDR1 SGHTA, CDR2 FQGNSA. The CDR3 reads CANSLGRGGEETQYF. The CDR3 nucleotides are TGTGCCAACAGCTTAGGACGAGGGGGCGAAGAGACCCAGTACTTC.

This clonotype was counted at least ten times. The chain employs TRBV6-5 and TRBJ1-1, with a weak D call TRBD1 (6 bases). The CDR3 totals 13 residues. The ends were cut back, 4 bases at V and 4 bases at J, with 10 bases in the middle. CDR1 is MNHEY, CDR2 SVGAGI, per germline. This CDR3 is CASSFTGPTEAFF. The CDR3 nucleotides are TGTGCCAGCAGTTTCACAGGGCCCACTGAAGCTTTCTTT.

This clonotype showed up just once. Because the CDR3's place on the DNA is in doubt, the DNA is left out and the CDR3 is given as listed by TCRdb. The chain is built from TRBV24-1 and TRBJ2-3; whether TRBD2, the table's D call, matches the DNA was not checked. Ends included, the CDR3 has 20 residues. Germline V CDR1 and CDR2: KGHDR, SFDVKD. CDR3 amino acids: CATSDLREQYFGPGTHTQYF.

This clonotype was observed many times. V and J are TRBV3-1 and TRBJ1-1; D is perhaps TRBD1 (5 bases). V lost 0 bases and J lost 9, with 8 bases in between. Germline-derived CDR1 and CDR2 are LGHDT and YNNKEL (reference sequence). The CDR3 sequence is 12 residues long. CDR3 in DNA: TGTGCCAGCAGCCAAGATGGGGGGAAAGCTTTCTTT. Amino acids: CASSQDGGKAFF.

This clonotype has a count of ten or more. The rearrangement joins TRBV20-1 to TRBJ2-5; 9 bases are shared with TRBD2. The germline V gene encodes CDR1 DFQATT and CDR2 SNEGSKA (reference sequence). Unmatched junction bases numbered 4, after V lost 5 bases and J lost 3 bases. The CDR3 totals 13 residues. The CDR3 loop is CSAPLAGKETQYF. CDR3 nucleotide sequence: TGCAGTGCTCCCCTAGCGGGGAAAGAGACCCAGTACTTC.

This clonotype was counted once. One junction end does not reproduce the germline sequence, and a read error may be involved. The V and J genes are TRBV7-8 and TRBJ2-1; TRBD2 might be the D (6 bases). CDR3 size: 15 residues. The germline V gene has CDR1 SGHVS and CDR2 FQNEAQ. The CDR3, as DNA: TGTGCCAGTAGTTCGACTAGAGGGAGGTTCGGTGAGCACTTCTTC. Amino acids: CASSSTRGRFGEHFF.

The J gene is TRBJ2-2, the V gene TRBV3-1, with D perhaps TRBD1 (6 bases). Germline CDR1 reads LGHDT; CDR2 reads YNNKEL (reference sequence). Trimming removed 0 bases from V and 4 bases from J, with 15 bases in between. The CDR3 sequence is 17 residues long. The CDR3 region has the DNA TGTGCCAGCAGCCAAGATCTAAGGACAGATGGCACCGGGGAGCTGTTTTTT. It encodes CASSQDLRTDGTGELFF.

At least ten counts were recorded for this clonotype. The V call is TRBV3-1, the J call TRBJ2-7; D is possibly TRBD2 (5 bases). Germline V gene lookup returns CDR1 LGHDT and CDR2 YNNKEL (reference sequence). V was trimmed by 1 base and J by 5 bases, leaving 15 bases between them. This CDR3 comprises 15 residues. The DNA for the CDR3 is TGTGCCAGCAGCCAAGCGGTAGAGGGATGGCACGAGCAGTACTTC. Its translation: CASSQAVEGWHEQYF.

This clonotype was seen ten or more times. The gene calls are TRBV5-1 and TRBJ1-2; no definite D call. V was shortened by 4 bases and J by 4 bases, with 14 bases between the two germline ends. Germline loops: CDR1 SGHRS, CDR2 YFSETQ. This CDR3 is built from 14 residues. The CDR3 region is CASSEADRAYGYTF. The CDR3 coding sequence is TGCGCCAGCAGCGAAGCGGACCGAGCCTATGGCTACACCTTC.

This clonotype was counted many times. This chain joins TRBV10-3 and TRBJ2-5, with 16 positions matching TRBD2. The CDR3 totals 19 residues. The V and J ends lost 3 bases and 5 bases, in that order; junction bases with no gene match: 12. Germline values: CDR1 ENHRY, CDR2 SYGVKD. CDR3 bases: TGTGCCATCAGTGAACCCGCAGGGACTAGCGGGAGGGCCAGTGAGACCCAGTACTTC. Translated: CAISEPAGTSGRASETQYF.

This clonotype was counted many times. V gene TRBV6-5 combines with J gene TRBJ2-3, with a tentative D call TRBD2 (6 bases). The germline gives CDR1 MNHEY, CDR2 SVGAGI. Trimming removed 10 bases from V and 6 bases from J, with 14 bases in between. The CDR3 runs 12 residues. The CDR3 here is CATMTSKDTQYF. CDR3 in DNA: TGTGCCACCATGACTAGTAAGGATACGCAGTATTTT.